The rows below give T cell receptor beta chains drawn from one sample of a study of follicular helper T cells after annual influenza vaccination. The data were produced by immunoSEQ multiplex PCR, yet TCRdb's version contains in-frame clones alone and is incomplete. Of approximately 30,000 clones listed, approximately 80% are singletons. This specimen was CXCR5+ CD38- circulating T follicular helper cells from blood, taken on the day of influenza vaccination. These receptor sequences come from an adult who received the influenza vaccine. Each CDR3 is given with its conserved first and last residue. Each record gives: V gene, clone size, D gene, J gene, CDR3 DNA, CDR3 protein. D genes are given only for firm matches. Only part of the rows carry a size: once, few, many, or a class if the clone is expanded.

V gene: TRBV7-2
clone size: .
D gene: TRBD1
J gene: TRBJ1-1
CDR3 DNA: TGTGCCAGCAGCCGGGGACAGGGTATCACTGAAGCTTTCTTT
CDR3 protein: CASSRGQGITEAFF

V gene: TRBV15
clone size: .
D gene: .
J gene: TRBJ1-6
CDR3 DNA: TGTGCCACCTCCCGGGCGGGGAAAGATTCACCCCTCCACTTT
CDR3 protein: CATSRAGKDSPLHF

V gene: TRBV12-5
clone size: once
D gene: .
J gene: TRBJ1-2
CDR3 DNA: TGTGCTAGTGGAACACAGACAGACTATGGCTACACCTTC
CDR3 protein: CASGTQTDYGYTF

V gene: TRBV14
clone size: .
D gene: TRBD1
J gene: TRBJ2-3
CDR3 DNA: TGTGCCAGCAGCCAAGCTACAGGGGGCGCTGGCACAGATACGCAGTATTTT
CDR3 protein: CASSQATGGAGTDTQYF

V gene: TRBV5-1
clone size: .
D gene: TRBD2
J gene: TRBJ2-5
CDR3 DNA: TGCGCCAGCAGCCTAGATCTAGCGGGAAGGGCCCAGTACTTC
CDR3 protein: CASSLDLAGRAQYF

V gene: TRBV11-3
clone size: .
D gene: .
J gene: TRBJ2-1
CDR3 DNA: TGTGCCAGCAGCTTTAGGGGGTCTTCGAATGAGCAGTTCTTC
CDR3 protein: CASSFRGSSNEQFF

V gene: TRBV6-1
clone size: .
D gene: .
J gene: TRBJ1-6
CDR3 DNA: TGTGCCAGCAGTGTTAACAGGGAGCCACCCCTCCACTTT
CDR3 protein: CASSVNREPPLHF

V gene: TRBV14
clone size: .
D gene: .
J gene: TRBJ2-3
CDR3 DNA: TGTGCCAGCAGCGCCGTTAGGAGTGCGGATACGCAGTATTTT
CDR3 protein: CASSAVRSADTQYF

V gene: TRBV28
clone size: .
D gene: .
J gene: TRBJ2-7
CDR3 DNA: TGTGCCAGCAGTTTGAGTCGGGAGCAGTACTTC
CDR3 protein: CASSLSREQYF

V gene: TRBV27
clone size: .
D gene: TRBD2
J gene: TRBJ2-7
CDR3 DNA: TGTGCCATGAGGACTAGCGGGGCCTACGAGCAGTACTTC
CDR3 protein: CAMRTSGAYEQYF

V gene: TRBV5-6
clone size: .
D gene: .
J gene: TRBJ1-2
CDR3 DNA: TGTGCCAGCACCCATTTGAGGAATAACTATGGCTACACCTTC
CDR3 protein: CASTHLRNNYGYTF

V gene: TRBV9
clone size: .
D gene: TRBD1
J gene: TRBJ2-1
CDR3 DNA: TGTGCCAGCAGCTTACAGGGGAAGGCCTACAATGAGCAGTTCTTC
CDR3 protein: CASSLQGKAYNEQFF

V gene: TRBV7-9
clone size: .
D gene: TRBD2
J gene: TRBJ2-1
CDR3 DNA: TGTGCCAGCAGCCTTAAAGCGGGGGCCTCCTACAATGAGCAGTTCTTC
CDR3 protein: CASSLKAGASYNEQFF

V gene: TRBV5-1
clone size: few
D gene: TRBD2
J gene: TRBJ2-3
CDR3 DNA: TGCGCCAGCAGCCATAGCGGGGCTAGCACAGATACGCAGTATTTT
CDR3 protein: CASSHSGASTDTQYF

V gene: TRBV6-1
clone size: .
D gene: TRBD2
J gene: TRBJ2-1
CDR3 DNA: TGTGCCAGCAAAGGGCGGGGGGCCCTAAACAATGAGCAGTTCTTC
CDR3 protein: CASKGRGALNNEQFF

V gene: TRBV5-6
clone size: .
D gene: TRBD1
J gene: TRBJ1-1
CDR3 DNA: TGTGCCAGCAGCTACAGGGGACGATCGGGCACTGAAGCTTTCTTT
CDR3 protein: CASSYRGRSGTEAFF

V gene: TRBV18
clone size: .
D gene: .
J gene: TRBJ2-3
CDR3 DNA: TGTGCCAGCTCAGGGCAGGACACAGATACGCAGTATTTT
CDR3 protein: CASSGQDTDTQYF

V gene: TRBV11-2
clone size: .
D gene: TRBD1
J gene: TRBJ2-7
CDR3 DNA: TGTGCCAGCAGCTCCACGTCAGGGGGCCGCGAGCAGTACTTC
CDR3 protein: CASSSTSGGREQYF

V gene: TRBV7-2
clone size: .
D gene: .
J gene: TRBJ1-1
CDR3 DNA: TGTGCCAGCAGCCCCGAGACAGTGGGCACTGAAGCTTTCTTT
CDR3 protein: CASSPETVGTEAFF

V gene: TRBV29-1
clone size: .
D gene: TRBD1
J gene: TRBJ2-1
CDR3 DNA: TGCAGCGTTTCGTCTGGGACAGGGGCCAATGAGCAGTTCTTC
CDR3 protein: CSVSSGTGANEQFF

V gene: TRBV15
clone size: .
D gene: .
J gene: TRBJ2-3
CDR3 DNA: TGTGCCACCAGCAGAGATGGCGGGGTTAGCACAGATACGCAGTATTTT
CDR3 protein: CATSRDGGVSTDTQYF

V gene: TRBV5-5
clone size: .
D gene: TRBD2
J gene: TRBJ2-5
CDR3 DNA: TGTGCCAGCAGCTGGACTAGCGTTGGAGAGACCCAGTACTTC
CDR3 protein: CASSWTSVGETQYF

V gene: TRBV4-1
clone size: .
D gene: .
J gene: TRBJ1-4
CDR3 DNA: TGCGCCAGCAGCCAGCTCGGACAAGGGGAAAAACTGTTTTTT
CDR3 protein: CASSQLGQGEKLFF

V gene: TRBV9
clone size: once
D gene: .
J gene: TRBJ1-4
CDR3 DNA: TGTGCCAGCAGCCAGGGATCGGTGGGTGAAAAACTGTTTTTT
CDR3 protein: CASSQGSVGEKLFF

V gene: TRBV5-5
clone size: .
D gene: .
J gene: TRBJ2-3
CDR3 DNA: TGTGCCAGCAGCCGCCGGGGGGCTAGCACAGATACGCAGTATTTT
CDR3 protein: CASSRRGASTDTQYF

V gene: TRBV6-1
clone size: .
D gene: .
J gene: TRBJ2-7
CDR3 DNA: TGTGCCAGCAGTACCCCTAGGGGCCGCTCCTACGAGCAGTACTTC
CDR3 protein: CASSTPRGRSYEQYF

V gene: TRBV12-5
clone size: few
D gene: TRBD1
J gene: TRBJ1-4
CDR3 DNA: TGTGCTAGTGGTTTACGCGGACAGGGGAGGATAAAACTGTTTTTT
CDR3 protein: CASGLRGQGRIKLFF

V gene: TRBV30
clone size: .
D gene: TRBD1
J gene: TRBJ1-6
CDR3 DNA: TGTGCCTGGAGTGTACGGAGTGGCACAGGGGGGAATTCACCCCTCCACTTT
CDR3 protein: CAWSVRSGTGGNSPLHF

V gene: TRBV7-6
clone size: .
D gene: .
J gene: TRBJ1-5
CDR3 DNA: TGTGCCAGCAGCTCCGGGTCCGCGGGCAATCAGCCCCAGCATTTT
CDR3 protein: CASSSGSAGNQPQHF

V gene: TRBV5-5
clone size: .
D gene: .
J gene: TRBJ2-5
CDR3 DNA: TGTGCCAGCAGCTTGGCCTATATAGTGCGCCGTGAGACCCAGTACTTC
CDR3 protein: CASSLAYIVRRETQYF

V gene: TRBV28
clone size: .
D gene: .
J gene: TRBJ1-2
CDR3 DNA: TGTGCCAGCAGTTTAGGGGGCCAGGACTATGGCTACACCTTC
CDR3 protein: CASSLGGQDYGYTF

V gene: TRBV7-2
clone size: .
D gene: TRBD2
J gene: TRBJ2-2
CDR3 DNA: TGTGCCAGCAGCTCGAGCGGGGCTAACACCGGGGAGCTGTTTTTT
CDR3 protein: CASSSSGANTGELFF

V gene: TRBV6-1
clone size: .
D gene: .
J gene: TRBJ1-5
CDR3 DNA: TGTGCCAGCAGTGAACTGGGGGCGGTCAATCAGCCCCAGCATTTT
CDR3 protein: CASSELGAVNQPQHF

V gene: TRBV11-2
clone size: .
D gene: .
J gene: TRBJ1-4
CDR3 DNA: TGTGCCAGCAGCTTAGCCGGCGGGGCTAATGAAAAACTGTTTTTT
CDR3 protein: CASSLAGGANEKLFF

V gene: TRBV19
clone size: .
D gene: .
J gene: TRBJ2-3
CDR3 DNA: TGTGCCAGTAGTATACAGGGTGAGGTTCGAGATACGCAGTATTTT
CDR3 protein: CASSIQGEVRDTQYF

V gene: TRBV6-5
clone size: .
D gene: .
J gene: TRBJ2-7
CDR3 DNA: TGTGCCAGCAGTTACTTGGGGGCGGGCGAGCAGTACTTC
CDR3 protein: CASSYLGAGEQYF

V gene: TRBV7-3
clone size: .
D gene: TRBD2
J gene: TRBJ2-1
CDR3 DNA: TGTGCCAGCAGCTTAAGGCTAGCGGGGTCCAATGAGCAGTTCTTC
CDR3 protein: CASSLRLAGSNEQFF

V gene: TRBV2
clone size: .
D gene: TRBD1
J gene: TRBJ1-4
CDR3 DNA: TGTGCCAGCAGCCAGGGGGCTTGGGCTAATGAAAAACTGTTTTTT
CDR3 protein: CASSQGAWANEKLFF

V gene: TRBV4-2
clone size: few
D gene: .
J gene: TRBJ1-6
CDR3 DNA: TGTGCCAGCAGCCAAGATCGAGGGAGCCGCCTCCACTTT
CDR3 protein: CASSQDRGSRLHF

V gene: TRBV5-1
clone size: .
D gene: .
J gene: TRBJ2-7
CDR3 DNA: TGCGCCAGCAGCATCGACGGGGACTACGAGCAGTACTTC
CDR3 protein: CASSIDGDYEQYF

V gene: TRBV5-1
clone size: .
D gene: .
J gene: TRBJ2-6
CDR3 DNA: TGCGCCAGCAGCTTGGTCGCACAGAGCTCTGGGGCCAACGTCCTGACTTTC
CDR3 protein: CASSLVAQSSGANVLTF

V gene: TRBV30
clone size: .
D gene: TRBD1
J gene: TRBJ1-1
CDR3 DNA: TGTGCCTCCTACAGGGGGCAGGGCGGCACTGAAGCTTTCTTT
CDR3 protein: CASYRGQGGTEAFF

V gene: TRBV18
clone size: .
D gene: .
J gene: TRBJ2-7
CDR3 DNA: TGTGCCAGCTCACCCTTGACCCCCGGAGGCGACGAGCAGTACTTC
CDR3 protein: CASSPLTPGGDEQYF

V gene: TRBV7-2
clone size: few
D gene: .
J gene: TRBJ1-5
CDR3 DNA: TGTGCCAGCAGCTTAGACCAGGGTTATCAGCCCCAGCATTTT
CDR3 protein: CASSLDQGYQPQHF

V gene: TRBV10-3
clone size: .
D gene: .
J gene: TRBJ2-2
CDR3 DNA: TGTGCCATCGCCTCCATCAGGGGATTCGGGGACACCGGGGAGCTGTTTTTT
CDR3 protein: CAIASIRGFGDTGELFF

V gene: TRBV10-3
clone size: .
D gene: .
J gene: TRBJ1-2
CDR3 DNA: TGTGCCATCAGTGAACAGGGAAGTGGCTACACCTTC
CDR3 protein: CAISEQGSGYTF

V gene: TRBV19
clone size: .
D gene: TRBD1
J gene: TRBJ2-1
CDR3 DNA: TGTGCCAGTAGTCGGACAGGCCGTATGGATGAGCAGTTCTTC
CDR3 protein: CASSRTGRMDEQFF

V gene: TRBV19
clone size: .
D gene: .
J gene: TRBJ1-6
CDR3 DNA: TGTGCCAGTACCCCAGGACTGGGCAATTCACCCCTCCACTTT
CDR3 protein: CASTPGLGNSPLHF

V gene: TRBV2
clone size: .
D gene: TRBD2
J gene: TRBJ2-3
CDR3 DNA: TGTGCCAGCAACCCGCCCCTGGGGGGGAGCACGCAGTATTTT
CDR3 protein: CASNPPLGGSTQYF

V gene: TRBV5-5
clone size: .
D gene: .
J gene: TRBJ1-4
CDR3 DNA: TGTGCCAGCAGCTTGGATACGGAGGTGGAAAAACTGTTTTTT
CDR3 protein: CASSLDTEVEKLFF

V gene: TRBV28
clone size: .
D gene: .
J gene: TRBJ1-5
CDR3 DNA: TGTGCCAGCAGTTTATTATCCAACAGTGGGAGCAATCAGCCCCAGCATTTT
CDR3 protein: CASSLLSNSGSNQPQHF

V gene: TRBV6-6
clone size: .
D gene: .
J gene: TRBJ2-7
CDR3 DNA: TGTGCCAGCAGTTTGGAGGGTTCGGGCGAGCAGTACTTC
CDR3 protein: CASSLEGSGEQYF